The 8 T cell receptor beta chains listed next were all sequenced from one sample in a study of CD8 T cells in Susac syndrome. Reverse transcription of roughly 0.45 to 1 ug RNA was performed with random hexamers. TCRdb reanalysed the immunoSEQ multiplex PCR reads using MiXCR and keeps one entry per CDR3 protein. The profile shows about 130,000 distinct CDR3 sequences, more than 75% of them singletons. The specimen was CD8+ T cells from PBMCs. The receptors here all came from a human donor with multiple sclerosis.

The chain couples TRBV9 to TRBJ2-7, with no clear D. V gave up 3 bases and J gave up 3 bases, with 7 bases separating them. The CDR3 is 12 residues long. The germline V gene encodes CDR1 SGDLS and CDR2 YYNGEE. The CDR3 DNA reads TGTGCCAGCAGCGGACCTCACTACGAGCAGTACTTC. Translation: CASSGPHYEQYF.

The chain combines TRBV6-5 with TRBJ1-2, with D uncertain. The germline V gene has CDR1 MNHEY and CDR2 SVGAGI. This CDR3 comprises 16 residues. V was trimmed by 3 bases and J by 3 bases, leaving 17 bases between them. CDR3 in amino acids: CASSYSRDSSYYGYTF. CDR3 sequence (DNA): TGTGCCAGCAGTTATAGCCGGGATTCTTCCTACTATGGCTACACCTTC.

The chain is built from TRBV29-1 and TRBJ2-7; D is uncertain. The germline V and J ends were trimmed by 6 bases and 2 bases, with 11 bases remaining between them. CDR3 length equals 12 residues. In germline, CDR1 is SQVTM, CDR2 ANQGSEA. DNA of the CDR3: TGCAGCGTGGCCGCTGGTACCTACGAGCAGTACTTC. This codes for CSVAAGTYEQYF.

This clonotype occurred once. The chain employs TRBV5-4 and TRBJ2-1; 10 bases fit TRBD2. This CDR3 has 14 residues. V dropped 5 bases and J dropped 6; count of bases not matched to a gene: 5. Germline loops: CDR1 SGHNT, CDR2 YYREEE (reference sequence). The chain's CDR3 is CASSFRTSGNEQFF. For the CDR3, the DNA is TGTGCCAGCAGTTTCAGGACTAGCGGCAATGAGCAGTTCTTC.

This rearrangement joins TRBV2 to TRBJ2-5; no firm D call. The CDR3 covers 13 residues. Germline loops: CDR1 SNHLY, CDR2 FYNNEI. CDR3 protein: CSGKTPTQETQYF. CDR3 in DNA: TGTTCCGGAAAGACTCCTACCCAAGAGACCCAGTACTTC.

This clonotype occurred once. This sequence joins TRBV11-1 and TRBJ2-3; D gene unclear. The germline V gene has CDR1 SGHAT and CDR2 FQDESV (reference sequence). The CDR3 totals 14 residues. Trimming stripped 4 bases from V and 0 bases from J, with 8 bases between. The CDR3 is CASSSSLSTDTQYF. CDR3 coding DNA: TGTGCCAGCAGCTCCTCCCTCAGCACAGATACGCAGTATTTT.

The DNA of the CDR3 is TGTGCCAGCAGCTTAGCGTTGGGAAGCGGGACTGAAGCTTTCTTT. Amino acids: CASSLALGSGTEAFF. The genes are TRBV7-6 and TRBJ1-1; D unresolved. This CDR3 contains 15 residues. Trimming stripped 0 bases from V and 5 bases from J, with 13 bases between. Germline V gene sequence: CDR1 SGHVS, CDR2 FNYEAQ.

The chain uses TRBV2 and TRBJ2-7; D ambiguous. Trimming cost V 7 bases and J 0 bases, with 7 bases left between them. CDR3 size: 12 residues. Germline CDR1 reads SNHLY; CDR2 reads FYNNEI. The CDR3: CASKASSYEQYF. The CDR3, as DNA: TGTGCCAGCAAGGCGAGCTCCTACGAGCAGTACTTC.